This TCR beta chain is from a study of T cell repertoires in cytomegalovirus infection. At the level of the study: Recently identified HLA-C-restricted CMV epitopes were among the peptides used. Public TCR beta signature analysis indicated the presence of both CMV infection and matching HLA type. Study outcomes and limitations: Summed frequency of shared TCR beta families picked out CMV carriers who also had the relevant HLA. The ex vivo response was dominated by HLA-C-restricted CMV-specific TCR beta clonotypes.

TCRdb redid the calling of the reads with MiXCR, one entry per CDR3 protein. The sample shows about 360,000 distinct CDR3 sequences, nearly 35% of them seen only once. V was clipped by 0 bases and J by 5 bases, with 10 bases between them. There are 14 residues in the CDR3. Per germline, CDR1 SNHLY and CDR2 FYNNEI. About this clonotype itself: The antigen remains unidentified.

The receptor was isolated from a human donor in good health (CMV status not recorded). Some clones in this sample may be carry-over from other donors' samples. The sequenced sample was cultured PBMCs, obtained from culture after CMV antigen stimulation. The chain is built from TRBV2 and TRBJ2-5; D tentatively fits TRBD1 or TRBD2 (5 bases each). The CDR3 sequence is CASSEAWGLETQYF. CDR3 nucleotide sequence: TGTGCCAGCAGTGAAGCGTGGGGGTTGGAGACCCAGTACTTC.